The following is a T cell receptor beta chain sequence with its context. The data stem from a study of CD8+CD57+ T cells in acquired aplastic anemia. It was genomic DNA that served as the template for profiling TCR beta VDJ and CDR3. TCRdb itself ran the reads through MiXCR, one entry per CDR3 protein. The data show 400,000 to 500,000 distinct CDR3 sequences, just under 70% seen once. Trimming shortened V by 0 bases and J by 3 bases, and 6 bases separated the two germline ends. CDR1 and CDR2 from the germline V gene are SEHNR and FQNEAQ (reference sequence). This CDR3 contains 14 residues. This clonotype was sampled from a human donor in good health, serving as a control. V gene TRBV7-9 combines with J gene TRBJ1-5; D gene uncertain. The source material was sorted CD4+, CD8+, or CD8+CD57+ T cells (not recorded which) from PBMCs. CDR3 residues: CASSLANPNQPQHF. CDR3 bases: TGTGCCAGCAGCTTAGCCAACCCCAATCAGCCCCAGCATTTT.